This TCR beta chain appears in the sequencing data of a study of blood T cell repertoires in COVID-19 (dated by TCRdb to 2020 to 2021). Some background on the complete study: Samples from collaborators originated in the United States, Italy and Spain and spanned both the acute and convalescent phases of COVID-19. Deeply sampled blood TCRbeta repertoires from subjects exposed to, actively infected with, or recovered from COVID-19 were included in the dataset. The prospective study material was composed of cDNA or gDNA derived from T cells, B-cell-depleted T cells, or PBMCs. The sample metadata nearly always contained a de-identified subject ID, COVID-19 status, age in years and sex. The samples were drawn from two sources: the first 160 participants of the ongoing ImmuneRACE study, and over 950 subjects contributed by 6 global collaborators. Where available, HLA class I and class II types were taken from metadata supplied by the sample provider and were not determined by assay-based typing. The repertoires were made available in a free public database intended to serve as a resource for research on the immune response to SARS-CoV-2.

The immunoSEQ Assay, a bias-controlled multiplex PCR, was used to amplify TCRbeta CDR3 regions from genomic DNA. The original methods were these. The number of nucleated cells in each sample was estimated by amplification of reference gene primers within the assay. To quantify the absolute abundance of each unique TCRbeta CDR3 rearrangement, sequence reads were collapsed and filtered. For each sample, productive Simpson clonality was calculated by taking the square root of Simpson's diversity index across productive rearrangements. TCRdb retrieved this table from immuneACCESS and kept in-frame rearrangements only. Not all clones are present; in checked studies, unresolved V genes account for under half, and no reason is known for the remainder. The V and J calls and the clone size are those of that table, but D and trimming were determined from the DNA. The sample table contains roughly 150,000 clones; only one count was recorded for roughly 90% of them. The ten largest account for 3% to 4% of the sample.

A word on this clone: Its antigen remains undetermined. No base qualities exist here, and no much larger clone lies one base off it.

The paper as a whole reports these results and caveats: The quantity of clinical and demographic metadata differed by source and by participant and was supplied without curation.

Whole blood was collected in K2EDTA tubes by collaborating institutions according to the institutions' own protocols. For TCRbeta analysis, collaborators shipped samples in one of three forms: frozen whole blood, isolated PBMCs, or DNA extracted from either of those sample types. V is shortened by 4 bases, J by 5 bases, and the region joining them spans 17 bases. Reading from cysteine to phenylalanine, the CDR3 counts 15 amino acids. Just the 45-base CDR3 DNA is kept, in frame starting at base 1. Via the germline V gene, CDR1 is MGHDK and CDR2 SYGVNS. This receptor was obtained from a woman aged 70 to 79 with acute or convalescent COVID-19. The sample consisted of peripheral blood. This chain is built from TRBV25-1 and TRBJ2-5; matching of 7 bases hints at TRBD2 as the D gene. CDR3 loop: CASSGPRGARETQYF. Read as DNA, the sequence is TGTGCCAGCAGTGGCCCACGGGGGGCGCGGGAGACCCAGTACTTC.